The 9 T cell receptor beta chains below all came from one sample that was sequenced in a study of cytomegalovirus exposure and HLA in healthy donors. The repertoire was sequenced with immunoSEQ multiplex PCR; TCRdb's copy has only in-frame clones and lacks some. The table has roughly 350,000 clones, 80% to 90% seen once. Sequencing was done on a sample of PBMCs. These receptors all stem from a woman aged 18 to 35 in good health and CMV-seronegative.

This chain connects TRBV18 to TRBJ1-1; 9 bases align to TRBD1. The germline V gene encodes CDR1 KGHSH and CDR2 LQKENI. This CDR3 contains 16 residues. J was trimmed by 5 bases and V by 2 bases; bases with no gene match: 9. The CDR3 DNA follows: TGTGCCAGCTCACCAAGTACAGGGGGCTCAAGGACTGAAGCTTTCTTT. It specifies CASSPSTGGSRTEAFF.

Written as DNA, the CDR3 is TGCGCCAGCAGCTTAGGCAGGGAATCGGAGACCCAGTACTTC. This encodes CASSLGRESETQYF. This sequence joins TRBV5-1 and TRBJ2-5; TRBD1 might be the D (5 bases). Germline values: CDR1 SGHRS, CDR2 YFSETQ. The length of the CDR3 is 14 residues. Trimming removed 2 bases at V and 5 bases at J, with 13 bases between.

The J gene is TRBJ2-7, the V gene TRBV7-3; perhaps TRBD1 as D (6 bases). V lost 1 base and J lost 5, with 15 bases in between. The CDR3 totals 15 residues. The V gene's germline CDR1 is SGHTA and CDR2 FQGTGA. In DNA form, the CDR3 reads TGTGCCAGCAGCTTAAGCCCCGCAGGGGTCCACGAGCAGTACTTC. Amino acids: CASSLSPAGVHEQYF.

As DNA, the CDR3 is TGTGCCAGCACCCGGACTCCTACCTACGAGCAGTACTTC. Translation: CASTRTPTYEQYF. The chain couples TRBV28 to TRBJ2-7; D is perhaps TRBD2 (5 bases). V dropped 7 bases and J dropped 2 bases, with 12 bases sitting between them. The CDR3 runs to 13 residues. The germline CDR1 and CDR2 sequences are MDHEN and SYDVKM.

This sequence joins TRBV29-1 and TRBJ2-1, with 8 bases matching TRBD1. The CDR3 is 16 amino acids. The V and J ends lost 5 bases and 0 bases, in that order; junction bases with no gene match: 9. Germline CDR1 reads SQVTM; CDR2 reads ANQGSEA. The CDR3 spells CSVSTDRVSSYNEQFF. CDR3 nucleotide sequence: TGCAGCGTTTCCACGGACAGGGTAAGCTCCTACAATGAGCAGTTCTTC.

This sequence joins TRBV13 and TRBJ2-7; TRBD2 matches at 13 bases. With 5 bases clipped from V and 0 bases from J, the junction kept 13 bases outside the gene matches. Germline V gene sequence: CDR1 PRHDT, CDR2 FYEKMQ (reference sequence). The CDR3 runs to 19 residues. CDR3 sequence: CASSLTFVGTSGDSYEQYF. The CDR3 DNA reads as TGTGCCAGCAGCCTCACTTTTGTGGGGACTAGCGGGGACTCCTACGAGCAGTACTTC.

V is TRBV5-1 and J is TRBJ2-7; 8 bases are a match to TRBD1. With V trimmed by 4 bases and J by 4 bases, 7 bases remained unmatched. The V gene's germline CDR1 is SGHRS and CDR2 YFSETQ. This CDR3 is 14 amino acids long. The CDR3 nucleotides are TGCGCCAGCAGCCCCCGGGACAGGTTATACGAGCAGTACTTC. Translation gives CASSPRDRLYEQYF.

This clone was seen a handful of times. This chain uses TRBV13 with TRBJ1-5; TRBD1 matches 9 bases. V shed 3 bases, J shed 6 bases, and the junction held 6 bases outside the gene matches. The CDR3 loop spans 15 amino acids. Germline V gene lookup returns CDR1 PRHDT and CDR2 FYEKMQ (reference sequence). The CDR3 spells CASSFRTGGPQPQHF. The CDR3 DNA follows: TGTGCCAGCAGCTTCCGCACAGGGGGCCCTCAGCCCCAGCATTTT.

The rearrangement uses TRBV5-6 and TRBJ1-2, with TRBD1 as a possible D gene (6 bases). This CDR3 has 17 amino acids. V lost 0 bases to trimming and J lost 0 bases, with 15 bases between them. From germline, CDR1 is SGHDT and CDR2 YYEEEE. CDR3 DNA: TGTGCCAGCAGCTTGGTGGCAGGGGCCCGAGCTAACTATGGCTACACCTTC. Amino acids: CASSLVAGARANYGYTF.